The 18 T cell receptor beta chains listed next were all sequenced from one sample in a study of T cell repertoires in cytomegalovirus infection. TCRdb fed the reads into MiXCR, producing one record per CDR3 protein. The sample lists approximately 97,000 distinct CDR3 sequences, approximately 16% seen once, with about 7.3% in the top ten. The specimen was PBMCs. Source of these receptors: a human donor in good health (CMV status not recorded). Some clones in this sample may be carry-over from other donors' samples.

This clonotype was detected many times. The germline gene is not matched at one end of the junction; a read error may be the cause. This chain joins TRBV12-3 or TRBV12-4 and TRBJ2-6; D gene ambiguous. The length of the CDR3 is 13 residues. CDR3: CAGRNSGANVLTF. CDR3 in DNA: TGTGCCGGCAGGAACTCTGGGGCCAACGTCCTGACTTTC.

The chain carries TRBV5-1 and TRBJ2-3, with D tentatively TRBD1 (7 bases). The CDR3 loop spans 16 amino acids. Trimming took 7 bases from V and 2 from J, leaving 20 bases between them. Germline CDR1 is SGHRS and CDR2 is YFSETQ. The CDR3 spells CASHLARTGATDTQYF. CDR3 in DNA: TGCGCCAGCCACCTAGCGCGAACAGGGGCCACAGATACGCAGTATTTT.

The chain joins TRBV12-3 or TRBV12-4 to TRBJ2-7; 7 bases fit TRBD2. CDR3 length equals 15 residues. V gave up 6 bases and J gave up 2 bases; unmatched junction bases: 10. CDR3 nucleotide sequence: TGTGCCAGCAGACTACCTTCAGGGACTACCTACGAGCAGTACTTC. As protein: CASRLPSGTTYEQYF.

On this clonotype: A much larger clone lies one base from this, so it may be a read error. The rearrangement links TRBV12-3 or TRBV12-4 to TRBJ2-1, with no clear D. The CDR3 is 13 amino acids. With 5 bases removed from V and 4 bases from J, the gap between germline ends came to 9 bases. The CDR3 is CASSTPKYNEQFF. The CDR3 nucleotides are TGTGCCAGCAGTACCCCTAAATACAATGAGCAGTTCTTC.

This clonotype has just a few counts. V and J are TRBV12-3 or TRBV12-4 and TRBJ2-2, with a possible D match to TRBD2 (5 bases). The V and J ends lost 6 bases and 0 bases respectively, with 8 bases between them. The CDR3 extends over 14 amino acids. CDR3 bases: TGTGCCAGCAGGAGGGCGCCGAACACCGGGGAGCTGTTTTTT. Translated: CASRRAPNTGELFF.

This clonotype was counted once. It may be a read error: a sequence one base away is much more abundant. The gene calls are TRBV7-6 and TRBJ2-1; a possible D gene is TRBD1 (5 bases). The germline gives CDR1 SGHVS, CDR2 FNYEAQ. V was trimmed by 7 bases and J by 10 bases, leaving 14 bases between them. This CDR3 region has 12 residues. The chain's CDR3 is CASNLTAPEQFF. Here the CDR3 DNA reads TGTGCCAGCAACTTGACAGCTCCCGAGCAGTTCTTC.

This clonotype was observed many times. The rearrangement uses TRBV7-2 and TRBJ2-2; 10 bases map to TRBD2. V was pared by 4 bases and J by 0 bases, with 2 bases of the junction left unmatched. CDR1 and CDR2 (germline): SGHTA, FQGNSA. The CDR3 is 16 amino acids. The CDR3 region is CASSWTSGSNTGELFF. The CDR3 DNA sequence: TGTGCCAGCAGCTGGACTAGCGGTTCGAACACCGGGGAGCTGTTTTTT.

The V and J genes are TRBV9 and TRBJ2-6; D is undetermined. The germline gives CDR1 SGDLS, CDR2 YYNGEE. The V end was cut by 0 bases, the J end by 1 base, with 5 bases between. This CDR3 has 15 amino acids. The chain's CDR3 is CASSVEGSGANVLTF. In nucleotides, the CDR3 is TGTGCCAGCAGCGTAGAGGGTTCTGGGGCCAACGTCCTGACTTTC.

Many counts were recorded for this clonotype. The chain carries TRBV7-9 and TRBJ1-2; D remains ambiguous. This CDR3 contains 13 residues. CDR1 and CDR2 from the germline V gene are SEHNR and FQNEAQ (reference sequence). V lost 5 bases to trimming and J lost 1 base, with 8 bases between them. The CDR3 region has the DNA TGTGCCAGCAGCGAGCAGGATAACTATGGCTACACCTTC. It yields the protein CASSEQDNYGYTF.

This clonotype was seen many times. The chain has TRBV7-2 and TRBJ2-3; possible D gene TRBD2, 5 bases. Between the trimmed V and J ends, which lost 5 bases and 0 bases, there was a span of 12 bases. The CDR3 covers 15 residues. In germline, CDR1 is SGHTA, CDR2 FQGNSA. CDR3 amino acids: CASSPLGPSTDTQYF. CDR3 bases: TGTGCCAGCAGCCCACTAGGCCCTAGCACAGATACGCAGTATTTT.

This clonotype was seen repeatedly, ten times or more. This rearrangement joins TRBV4-1 to TRBJ2-1; 9 nucleotides line up with TRBD2. CDR1 and CDR2 from the germline V gene are MGHRA and YSYEKL. V shed 1 base, J shed 3 bases, and the junction held 7 bases outside the gene matches. The CDR3 is made up of 17 amino acids. CDR3 region: CASSQVRAGGSYNEQFF. The CDR3 nucleotides are TGCGCCAGCAGCCAAGTCCGAGCGGGGGGAAGCTACAATGAGCAGTTCTTC.

This clonotype has just a few counts. The chain links TRBV5-6 to TRBJ1-2, with D unclear. The V gene lost 0 bases and the J gene lost 7 bases, with 13 bases spanning the gap. The V gene's germline CDR1 is SGHDT and CDR2 YYEEEE. The CDR3 spans 14 residues. The CDR3 DNA is TGTGCCAGCAGCTTGGCAGGAAGAGGTACTGGCTACACCTTC. Amino acid sequence: CASSLAGRGTGYTF.

At least ten counts were recorded for this clonotype. The chain employs TRBV2 and TRBJ2-5; TRBD1 agrees at 7 bases. V lost 0 bases, J lost 3 bases, and 10 bases stayed unmatched. CDR3 length: 17 residues. The V gene's germline CDR1 is SNHLY and CDR2 FYNNEI. CDR3 residues: CASSEALMAGGEETQYF. CDR3 DNA sequence: TGTGCCAGCAGTGAAGCGCTAATGGCAGGGGGTGAAGAGACCCAGTACTTC.

About this clonotype itself: An end of the junction does not agree with germline; a read error may underlie this. V is TRBV7-9 and J is TRBJ2-5; 9 positions match TRBD2. The germline V gene encodes CDR1 SEHNR and CDR2 FQNEAQ (reference sequence). CDR3 size: 13 residues. CDR3 sequence reads: CASSIAGEETQYF. The CDR3 DNA sequence: TGTGCCAGCAGCATAGCGGGGGAAGAGACCCAGTACTTC.

This clonotype showed up just a few times. The V call is TRBV6-2 or TRBV6-3, the J call TRBJ2-7; no definite D call. Germline V lookup: CDR1 MNHEY, CDR2 SVGEGT. The CDR3 covers 14 residues. V lost 5 bases to trimming and J lost 6 bases, with 17 bases between them. In DNA, the CDR3 is TGTGCCAGCAGTCGTGAGAACGGATCCCGCGAGCAGTACTTC. It specifies CASSRENGSREQYF.

The table lists this clonotype with many counts. The V call is TRBV7-2, the J call TRBJ1-2; 7 nucleotides align to TRBD1. Germline CDR1 reads SGHTA; CDR2 reads FQGNSA. The CDR3 loop spans 15 amino acids. The J segment lost 4 bases and the V segment lost 5 bases, leaving 10 bases of the junction unmatched. As DNA, the CDR3 is TGTGCCAGCAGCCAATCTACAGACAGGGCCTATGGCTACACCTTC. It translates to CASSQSTDRAYGYTF.

The sample holds a few counts of this clonotype. The chain recombines TRBV7-8 with TRBJ1-2; D unresolved. Trimming took off 4 bases at V and 5 bases at J, with 14 bases between the two ends. Per the germline V gene, CDR1 is SGHVS and CDR2 is FQNEAQ. This CDR3 is 14 amino acids long. The CDR3 DNA reads as TGTGCCAGCAGCTCACGAGTTTGGGGATATGGCTACACCTTC. This encodes CASSSRVWGYGYTF.

On this clonotype: Its ends do not fully match the called genes, so a read error is possible. This chain joins TRBV20-1 and TRBJ1-2, with TRBD1 as a possible D gene (6 bases). CDR3 size: 16 residues. The germline V gene encodes CDR1 DFQATT and CDR2 SNEGSKA (reference sequence). CDR3 coding DNA: TGCAGGGCTAGAGAGTACTCCAGGGGAATAGGGGATGGCTACACCTTC. This encodes CRAREYSRGIGDGYTF.